The 15 T cell receptor beta chains given below trace back to one sample, sequenced in a study of CD8 T cells in Susac syndrome. Reverse transcription of roughly 0.5 to 1 ug RNA used random hexamers. TCRdb independently ran MiXCR on the immunoSEQ multiplex PCR reads; one entry per CDR3 protein. The sample contains about 150,000 distinct CDR3 sequences, roughly 95% of which appear only once. Source material: CD4+ T cells from PBMCs. These receptors were taken from a human donor with multiple sclerosis.

The chain recombines TRBV4-1 with TRBJ2-7, with 11 bases fitting TRBD2. The CDR3 has 16 residues. V lost 5 bases to trimming and J lost 2 bases; unmatched junction nucleotides: 8. The germline V gene encodes CDR1 MGHRA and CDR2 YSYEKL. The CDR3 sequence is CASSKTSGGQPYEQYF. In DNA, the CDR3 is TGCGCCAGCAGCAAAACTAGCGGGGGTCAACCCTACGAGCAGTACTTC.

V gene TRBV5-4 combines with J gene TRBJ2-1, with 10 bases matching TRBD2. Germline lookup yields CDR1 SGHNT and CDR2 YYREEE (reference sequence). This CDR3 region has 16 residues. Germline trimming cut 0 bases from V and 6 bases from J; bases unmatched to any gene: 6. CDR3 loop: CASSLGVAGGANEQFF. In DNA, the CDR3 is TGTGCCAGCAGCTTGGGGGTAGCGGGAGGTGCCAATGAGCAGTTCTTC.

The V and J genes are TRBV6-2 or TRBV6-3 and TRBJ1-5; D is ambiguous. Trimming removed 7 bases from V and 9 bases from J, with 22 bases in between. From germline, CDR1 is MNHEY and CDR2 SVGEGT. This CDR3 contains 15 residues. The CDR3 spells CASTTGASQMTPQHF. The DNA for the CDR3 is TGTGCCAGCACCACGGGAGCCAGCCAAATGACGCCCCAGCATTTT.

The J gene is TRBJ1-2, the V gene TRBV9; D not resolved. The CDR3 runs to 12 residues. The V end lost 0 bases, the J end lost 5 bases, and 5 bases lay between the germline ends. The germline V gene has CDR1 SGDLS and CDR2 YYNGEE. In DNA, the CDR3 is TGTGCCAGCAGCGTAGCTGGGTATGGCTACACCTTC. It codes for CASSVAGYGYTF.

The V and J genes are TRBV23-1 and TRBJ2-1, with D unresolved. TRBV23-1 is classed as an ORF, of uncertain function. Trimming cost V 3 bases and J 5 bases, with 8 bases left between them. The CDR3 runs to 13 residues. The chain's CDR3 is CASSQTGDNEQFF. CDR3 bases: TGCGCCAGCAGTCAGACTGGGGACAATGAGCAGTTCTTC.

J is TRBJ1-1 and V is TRBV28; no clear D. V shed 6 bases and J shed 1 base, with 15 bases lying between them. The CDR3 has 15 amino acids. Germline V gene lookup returns CDR1 MDHEN and CDR2 SYDVKM. The CDR3 loop is CASRSGVLANTEAFF. For the CDR3, the DNA is TGTGCCAGCAGATCGGGCGTCCTAGCGAACACTGAAGCTTTCTTT.

The rearrangement uses TRBV3-1 and TRBJ2-1, with a tentative D call TRBD2 (5 bases). CDR1 is LGHDT, CDR2 YNNKEL, per germline (reference sequence). This CDR3 comprises 15 residues. V was trimmed by 1 base and J by 4 bases, leaving 11 bases between them. CDR3 DNA sequence: TGTGCCAGCAGCCAAGTTTCGGGAAATTACAATGAGCAGTTCTTC. Encoded protein: CASSQVSGNYNEQFF.

The rearrangement uses TRBV20-1 and TRBJ2-1, with D possibly TRBD2 on 7 matching bases. The CDR3 sequence is 14 residues long. The germline V gene encodes CDR1 DFQATT and CDR2 SNEGSKA (reference sequence). V was clipped by 3 bases and J by 2 bases, with 11 bases between them. Written as DNA, the CDR3 is TGCAGTGCTAGGGGGGCGGGAGCCTACAATGAGCAGTTCTTC. Residues: CSARGAGAYNEQFF.

This clonotype was counted once. The V call is TRBV20-1, the J call TRBJ2-6, with 7 bases matching TRBD1. After removal of 2 bases from V and 2 bases from J, the junction contained 3 bases not matched to a gene. CDR1 DFQATT and CDR2 SNEGSKA come from the germline V gene (reference sequence). There are 15 residues in the CDR3. The CDR3 spells CSARPDRAGANVLTF. CDR3 coding DNA: TGCAGTGCTAGACCTGACAGGGCTGGGGCCAACGTCCTGACTTTC.

A few counts support this clonotype. The CDR3 loop is CASSFDYNEQFF. The CDR3 coding sequence is TGTGCCAGCAGTTTTGATTACAATGAGCAGTTCTTC. V gene TRBV12-3 or TRBV12-4 combines with J gene TRBJ2-1; D ambiguous. V was clipped by 3 bases and J by 4 bases, with 4 bases between them. The CDR3 has 12 amino acids.

This clonotype was detected only once. The V gene is TRBV12-3 or TRBV12-4, the J gene TRBJ1-5; D not resolved. The CDR3 is 11 residues long. Trimming stripped 6 bases from V and 8 bases from J, with 8 bases between. CDR3 sequence (DNA): TGTGCCAGCAGCTACACGGAGCCCCAGCATTTT. Residues: CASSYTEPQHF.

The chain is built from TRBV3-1 and TRBJ2-1; 10 nucleotides match TRBD2. The germline gives CDR1 LGHDT, CDR2 YNNKEL (reference sequence). Germline trimming cut 4 bases from V and 7 bases from J; bases unmatched to any gene: 4. This CDR3 contains 14 residues. CDR3 DNA: TGTGCCAGCAGCCCACTAGCGGGGACTAATGAGCAGTTCTTC. Its protein is CASSPLAGTNEQFF.

The V gene is TRBV6-5, the J gene TRBJ1-6; D possibly corresponds to TRBD1 (6 bases). The length of the CDR3 is 16 residues. The V and J ends lost 4 bases and 7 bases respectively, with 17 bases between them. Germline CDR1 and CDR2: MNHEY and SVGAGI. DNA for the CDR3: TGTGCCAGCAGTTCCAGGCCGGTAGGGGGGAATTCACCCCTCCACTTT. Residues: CASSSRPVGGNSPLHF.

The chain joins TRBV9 to TRBJ2-7, with 8 bases lining up with TRBD1. CDR3 size: 15 residues. The V gene's germline CDR1 is SGDLS and CDR2 YYNGEE. Unmatched junction bases numbered 5, after V lost 0 bases and J lost 3 bases. CDR3 in DNA: TGTGCCAGCAGCGTAGCGGGACAGGTAGACTACGAGCAGTACTTC. Amino acids: CASSVAGQVDYEQYF.

The chain combines TRBV19 with TRBJ2-7, with D unresolved. The CDR3 spans 13 residues. Germline-derived CDR1 and CDR2 are LNHDA and SQIVND (reference sequence). V was clipped by 4 bases and J by 3 bases, with 10 bases between them. The DNA for the CDR3 is TGTGCCAGTAGTAGAAGTCAGGACTACGAGCAGTACTTC. Amino acids: CASSRSQDYEQYF.